Sequencing of this TCR beta chain was carried out in a study of cytomegalovirus exposure and HLA in healthy donors. PCR involved 60 Vbeta and 13 Jbeta primers. Assay: immunoSEQ multiplex PCR; the TCRdb copy retains only in-frame clones and omits some. Of roughly 120,000 clones listed, approximately 80% are singletons. Germline V gene data show CDR1 as SEHNR and CDR2 as FQNEAQ (reference sequence). The CDR3 runs 16 residues. Losses at the gene ends were 5 bases for V and 6 bases for J; bases not matched to a gene: 12. The clonotype comes from a man aged 25 to 45 in good health and CMV-seropositive. The rearrangement links TRBV7-9 to TRBJ2-3, with 9 bases matching TRBD1. The sequenced material came from PBMCs. The CDR3 DNA sequence: TGTGCCAGCAGCCCGAGGCCGGACAGGGGTGGGGATACGCAGTATTTT. Translation gives CASSPRPDRGGDTQYF. The full variable domain, completed using reference TRBV7-9 and TRBJ2-3, is DTGVSQNPRHKITKRGQNVTFRCDPISEHNRLYWYRQTLGQGPEFLTYFQNEAQLEKSRLLSDRFSAERPKGSFSTLEIQRTEQGDSAMYLCASSPRPDRGGDTQYFGPGTRLTVL.